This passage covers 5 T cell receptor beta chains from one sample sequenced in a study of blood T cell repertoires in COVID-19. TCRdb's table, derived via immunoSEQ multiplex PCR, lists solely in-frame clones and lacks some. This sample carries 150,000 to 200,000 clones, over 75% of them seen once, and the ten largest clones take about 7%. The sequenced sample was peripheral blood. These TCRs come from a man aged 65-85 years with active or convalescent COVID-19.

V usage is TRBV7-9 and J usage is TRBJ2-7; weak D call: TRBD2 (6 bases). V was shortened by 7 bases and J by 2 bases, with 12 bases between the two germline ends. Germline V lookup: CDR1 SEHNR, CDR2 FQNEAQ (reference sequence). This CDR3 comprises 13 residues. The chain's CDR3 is CASKQEGTYEQYF. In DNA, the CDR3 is TGTGCCAGCAAGCAGGAGGGGACCTACGAGCAGTACTTC.

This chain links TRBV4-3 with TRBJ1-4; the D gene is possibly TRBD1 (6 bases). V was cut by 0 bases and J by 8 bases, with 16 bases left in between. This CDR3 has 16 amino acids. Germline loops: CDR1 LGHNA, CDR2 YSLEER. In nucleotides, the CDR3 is TGCGCCAGCAGCCAAGAAAGGACAGACCAAGGGGAAAAACTGTTTTTT. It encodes CASSQERTDQGEKLFF.

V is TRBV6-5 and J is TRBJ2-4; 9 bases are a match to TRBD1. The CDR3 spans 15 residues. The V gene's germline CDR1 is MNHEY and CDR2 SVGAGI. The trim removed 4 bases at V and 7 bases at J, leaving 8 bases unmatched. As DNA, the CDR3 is TGTGCCAGCAGTTTCTCAAGGGACAGGGCCAACATTCAGTACTTC. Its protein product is CASSFSRDRANIQYF.

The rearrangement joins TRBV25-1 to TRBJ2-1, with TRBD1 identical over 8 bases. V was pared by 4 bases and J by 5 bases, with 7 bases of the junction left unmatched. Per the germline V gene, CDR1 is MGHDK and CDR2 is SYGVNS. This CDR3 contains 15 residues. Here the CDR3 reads CASSATGGMHNEQFF. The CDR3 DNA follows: TGTGCCAGCAGTGCAACAGGGGGGATGCACAATGAGCAGTTCTTC.

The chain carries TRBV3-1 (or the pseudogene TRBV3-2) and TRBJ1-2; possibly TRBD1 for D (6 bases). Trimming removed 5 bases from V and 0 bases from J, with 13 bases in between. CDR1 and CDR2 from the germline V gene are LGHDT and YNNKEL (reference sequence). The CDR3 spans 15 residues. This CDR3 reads CASSLRDTTNYGYTF. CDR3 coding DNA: TGTGCCAGCAGCTTACGGGACACCACTAACTATGGCTACACCTTC.